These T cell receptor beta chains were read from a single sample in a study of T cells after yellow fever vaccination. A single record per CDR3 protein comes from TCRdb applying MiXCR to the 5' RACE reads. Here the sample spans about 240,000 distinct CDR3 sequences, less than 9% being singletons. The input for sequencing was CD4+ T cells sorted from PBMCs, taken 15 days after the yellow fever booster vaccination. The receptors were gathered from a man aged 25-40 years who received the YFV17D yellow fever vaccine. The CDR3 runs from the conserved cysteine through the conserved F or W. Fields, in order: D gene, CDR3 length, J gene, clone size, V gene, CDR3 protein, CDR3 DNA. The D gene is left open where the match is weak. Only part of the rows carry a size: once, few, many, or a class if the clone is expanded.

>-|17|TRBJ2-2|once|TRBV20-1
CSARWRGRSANTGELFF
TGCAGTGCTAGGTGGCGGGGTCGGTCCGCGAACACCGGGGAGCTGTTTTTT
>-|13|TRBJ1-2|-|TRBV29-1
CSVGGGGQEGYTF
TGCAGCGTGGGGGGTGGGGGGCAAGAAGGCTACACCTTC
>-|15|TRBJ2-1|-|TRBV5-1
CASSHTDRTANEQFF
TGCGCCAGCTCCCATACTGATAGGACAGCAAATGAGCAGTTCTTC
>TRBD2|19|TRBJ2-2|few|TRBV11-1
CASFRTGPLAEGNTGELFF
TGTGCCAGTTTCCGGACTGGGCCCCTAGCGGAGGGGAACACCGGGGAGCTGTTTTTT
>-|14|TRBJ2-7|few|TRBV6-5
CASRGLGSRYEQYF
TGTGCCAGCAGGGGGCTGGGGTCACGCTACGAGCAGTACTTC
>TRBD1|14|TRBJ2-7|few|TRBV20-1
CSATGQGANYEQYF
TGCAGTGCTACGGGACAGGGGGCTAACTACGAGCAGTACTTC
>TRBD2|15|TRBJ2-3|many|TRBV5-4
CASSLPGLGTDTQYF
TGTGCCAGCAGCCTTCCGGGACTAGGCACAGATACGCAGTATTTT
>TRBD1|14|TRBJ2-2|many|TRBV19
CASSRTGGGGELFF
TGTGCCAGTAGCCGGACAGGGGGAGGCGGGGAGCTGTTTTTT
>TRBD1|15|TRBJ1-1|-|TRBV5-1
CASSSNRGSLIEAFF
TGCGCCAGCAGCTCAAACAGGGGCTCCTTGATTGAAGCTTTCTTT
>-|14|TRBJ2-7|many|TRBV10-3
CAISSQGSSSEQYF
TGTGCCATCAGCTCACAGGGCTCGTCGTCCGAGCAGTACTTC
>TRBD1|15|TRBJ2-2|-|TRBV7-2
CASSSQGARTGELFF
TGTGCCAGCAGCTCACAGGGGGCGCGGACCGGGGAGCTGTTTTTT
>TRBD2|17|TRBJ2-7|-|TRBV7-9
CASSLRLLAGGPHEQYF
TGTGCCAGCAGCTTAAGGCTACTAGCGGGAGGGCCCCACGAGCAGTACTTC
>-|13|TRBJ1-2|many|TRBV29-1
CSAADPANYGYTF
TGCAGCGCCGCAGATCCCGCTAACTATGGCTACACCTTC
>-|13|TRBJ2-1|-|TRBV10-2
CASSPGMYNEQFF
TGCGCCAGCTCCCCGGGTATGTACAATGAGCAGTTCTTC
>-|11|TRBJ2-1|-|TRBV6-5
CASSYAREQFF
TGTGCCAGCAGTTACGCGAGGGAGCAGTTCTTC
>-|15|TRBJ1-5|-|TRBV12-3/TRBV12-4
CASSFQGEGGQPQHF
TGTGCCAGCAGTTTCCAGGGTGAGGGAGGTCAGCCCCAGCATTTT
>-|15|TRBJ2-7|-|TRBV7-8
CASSLEGRTTYEQYF
TGTGCCAGCAGCTTAGAAGGGCGGACCACCTACGAGCAGTACTTC
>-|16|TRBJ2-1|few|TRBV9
CASSVGTGHKDNEQFF
TGTGCCAGCAGCGTAGGAACGGGCCACAAGGACAATGAGCAGTTCTTC
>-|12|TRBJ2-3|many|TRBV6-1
CASSGGREPQYF
TGTGCCAGCAGTGGGGGTAGGGAGCCGCAGTATTTT
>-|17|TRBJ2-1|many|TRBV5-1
CASSLERRQTGYNEQFF
TGCGCCAGCAGCTTGGAGCGTAGACAGACTGGGTACAATGAGCAGTTCTTC
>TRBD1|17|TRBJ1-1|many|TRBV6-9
CASSYSNRGRVNTEAFF
TGTGCCAGCAGTTATTCGAACAGGGGGCGCGTGAACACTGAAGCTTTCTTT
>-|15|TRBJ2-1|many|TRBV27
CASSFVGASYNEQFF
TGTGCCAGCAGTTTTGTCGGGGCTTCCTACAATGAGCAGTTCTTC
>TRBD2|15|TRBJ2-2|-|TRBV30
CAWSVGGGFTGELFF
TGTGCCTGGAGTGTAGGCGGGGGTTTCACCGGGGAGCTGTTTTTT
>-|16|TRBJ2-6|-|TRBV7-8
CASSLLSLSGANVLTF
TGTGCCAGCAGCTTACTGTCACTCTCCGGGGCCAACGTCCTGACTTTC
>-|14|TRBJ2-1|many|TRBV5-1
CASSLGGDLDEQFF
TGCGCCAGCAGCTTGGGAGGCGATCTGGATGAGCAGTTCTTC
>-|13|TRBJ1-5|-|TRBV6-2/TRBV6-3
CASSYQRNQPQHF
TGTGCCAGCAGTTATCAGAGAAATCAGCCCCAGCATTTT
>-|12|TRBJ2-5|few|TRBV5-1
CASSIPRETQYF
TGCGCCAGCAGCATACCAAGGGAGACCCAGTACTTC
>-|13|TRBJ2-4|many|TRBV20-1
CSAIRGGKNIQYF
TGCAGTGCTATCCGAGGGGGCAAAAACATTCAGTACTTC
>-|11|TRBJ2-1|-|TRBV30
CAWKTGFGQFF
TGTGCCTGGAAAACAGGGTTCGGGCAGTTCTTC
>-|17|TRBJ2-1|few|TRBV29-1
CSVDVSLVSARYNEQFF
TGCAGCGTTGATGTCTCTCTTGTCTCGGCCCGGTACAATGAGCAGTTCTTC
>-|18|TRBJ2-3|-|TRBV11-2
CASSFRTVSAATTDTQYF
TGTGCCAGCAGCTTTCGGACCGTTTCGGCGGCAACTACAGATACGCAGTATTTT
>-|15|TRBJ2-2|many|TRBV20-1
CSAHPGNLAAGELFF
TGCAGTGCGCACCCAGGGAATCTGGCCGCCGGGGAGCTGTTTTTT
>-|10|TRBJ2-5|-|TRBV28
CASRKETQYF
TGTGCCAGCCGGAAAGAGACCCAGTACTTC
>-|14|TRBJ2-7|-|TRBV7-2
CASSLARFSHEQYF
TGTGCCAGCAGCTTAGCACGCTTCTCCCACGAGCAGTACTTC
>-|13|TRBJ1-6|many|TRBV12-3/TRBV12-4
CASSLGGVSPLHF
TGTGCCAGCAGTCTCGGGGGGGTTTCACCCCTCCACTTT
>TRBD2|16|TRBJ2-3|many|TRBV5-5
CASTPRSGGGTDTQYF
TGTGCCAGCACCCCCAGGTCGGGAGGCGGAACAGATACGCAGTATTTT
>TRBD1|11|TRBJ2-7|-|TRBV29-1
CSVEQGGEQYF
TGCAGCGTGGAACAGGGGGGCGAGCAGTACTTC
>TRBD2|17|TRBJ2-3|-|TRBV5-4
CASSLALAGASTDTQYF
TGTGCCAGCAGCTTGGCACTAGCGGGAGCCAGCACAGATACGCAGTATTTT
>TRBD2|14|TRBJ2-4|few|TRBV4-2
CASSPYWGGNIQYF
TGTGCAAGCAGCCCATACTGGGGGGGGAACATTCAGTACTTC
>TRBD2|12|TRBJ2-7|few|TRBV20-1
CSAQREGYEQYF
TGCAGTGCTCAGCGGGAGGGCTACGAGCAGTACTTC
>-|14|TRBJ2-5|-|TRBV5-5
CASRGGGDQETQYF
TGTGCCAGCAGAGGAGGGGGGGACCAAGAGACCCAGTACTTC
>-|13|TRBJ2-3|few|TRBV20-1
CTPEGLRGDTQYF
TGCACGCCTGAGGGACTCCGGGGAGATACGCAGTATTTT
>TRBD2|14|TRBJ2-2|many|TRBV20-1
CSASRGRASGELFF
TGCAGTGCTAGTCGCGGGAGGGCCTCCGGGGAGCTGTTTTTT
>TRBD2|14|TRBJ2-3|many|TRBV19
CASRGLAGTDTQYF
TGTGCCAGTAGGGGACTAGCGGGCACAGATACGCAGTATTTT
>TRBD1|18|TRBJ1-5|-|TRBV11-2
CASSLGSGTGRSNQPQHF
TGTGCCAGCAGCTTAGGGTCCGGGACAGGGAGGAGCAATCAGCCCCAGCATTTT
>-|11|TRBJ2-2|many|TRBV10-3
CATQITGELFF
TGTGCCACTCAAATCACCGGGGAGCTGTTTTTT
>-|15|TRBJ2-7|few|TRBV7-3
CASSPRAASWYEQYF
TGTGCCAGCAGCCCTAGGGCGGCTAGCTGGTACGAGCAGTACTTC
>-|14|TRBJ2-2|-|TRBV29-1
CSVSSTGRTGELFF
TGCAGCGTTTCTTCGACAGGGAGGACCGGGGAGCTGTTTTTT
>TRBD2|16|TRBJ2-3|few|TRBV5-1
CASSMGGLAVTDTQYF
TGCGCCAGCAGCATGGGGGGACTAGCAGTTACGGATACGCAGTATTTT
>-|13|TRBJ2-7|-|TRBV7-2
CASSARSGTEQYF
TGTGCCAGCAGCGCGCGATCAGGTACCGAGCAGTACTTC
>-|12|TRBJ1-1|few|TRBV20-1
CSAKVRGTEAFF
TGCAGTGCTAAGGTCCGGGGAACTGAAGCTTTCTTT
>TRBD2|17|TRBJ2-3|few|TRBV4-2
CASSQDWLAGGPDTQYF
TGTGCCAGCAGCCAAGATTGGCTAGCGGGAGGCCCAGATACGCAGTATTTT
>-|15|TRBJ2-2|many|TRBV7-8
CASSIRLSSAGELFF
TGTGCCAGCAGCATTCGACTATCCAGCGCCGGGGAGCTGTTTTTT
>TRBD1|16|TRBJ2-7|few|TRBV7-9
CASSPFPGTVNYEQYF
TGTGCCAGCAGCCCGTTCCCCGGGACAGTTAACTACGAGCAGTACTTC
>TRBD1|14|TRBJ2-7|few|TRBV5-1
CASSKDRGPYEQYF
TGCGCCAGCAGCAAAGACAGGGGGCCCTACGAGCAGTACTTC
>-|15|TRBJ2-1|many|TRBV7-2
CASSLDWGSYNEQFF
TGTGCCAGCAGCCTTGACTGGGGCTCCTACAATGAGCAGTTCTTC
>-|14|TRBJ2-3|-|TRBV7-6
CASSHQLRGDTQYF
TGTGCCAGCAGCCATCAACTGAGGGGGGATACGCAGTATTTT
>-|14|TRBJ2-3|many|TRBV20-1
CSARETASTDTQYF
TGCAGTGCTAGAGAGACTGCTAGCACAGATACGCAGTATTTT
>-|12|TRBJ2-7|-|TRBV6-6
CASRTPAGEQYF
TGTGCCAGCAGAACACCTGCGGGGGAGCAGTACTTC